A selection of T cell receptor beta chains follows, all from one sample in a study of beta chain features in type 1 diabetes. The protocol was immunoSEQ multiplex PCR, while the TCRdb copy is restricted to in-frame clones and leaves out a portion. The sample has about 660,000 clones; roughly an eighth are singletons. The sequenced sample was naive CD4+ T cells from blood. These receptors all come from a man aged 18 to 35 with type 1 diabetes. Each CDR3 is given with its conserved first and last residue. Each record gives: J gene, D gene, V gene, clone size, CDR3 protein, CDR3 DNA. D genes are given only for firm matches. Expanded clones get a size class; other rows say once, few or many, or leave the size out.

J: TRBJ2-7; D: NA; V: TRBV29-1; size: few; CDR3: CSVSRGPYEQYF; DNA: TGCAGCGTTAGCAGGGGCCCCTACGAGCAGTACTTC
J: TRBJ2-1; D: NA; V: TRBV10-3; size: NA; CDR3: CAIMATTDRNNEQFF; DNA: TGTGCCATCATGGCAACCACGGACCGTAACAATGAGCAGTTCTTC
J: TRBJ2-1; D: NA; V: TRBV2; size: NA; CDR3: CASSPARTSYNEQFF; DNA: TGTGCCAGCAGCCCCGCTAGAACCTCATACAATGAGCAGTTCTTC
J: TRBJ2-3; D: TRBD2; V: TRBV30; size: NA; CDR3: CAWSVGLAVADTQYF; DNA: TGTGCCTGGAGTGTGGGGCTAGCGGTCGCAGATACGCAGTATTTT
J: TRBJ2-7; D: NA; V: TRBV5-4; size: NA; CDR3: CASSLGGTRSSYEQYF; DNA: TGTGCCAGCAGCTTGGGAGGGACTCGGAGCTCCTACGAGCAGTACTTC
J: TRBJ1-4; D: TRBD1; V: TRBV7-3; size: few; CDR3: CASSPTGPFEKLFF; DNA: TGTGCCAGCAGCCCGACAGGGCCTTTTGAAAAACTGTTTTTT
J: TRBJ2-3; D: NA; V: TRBV6-6; size: few; CDR3: CASGRGDTQYF; DNA: TGTGCCAGCGGACGGGGGGATACGCAGTATTTT
J: TRBJ2-5; D: TRBD2; V: TRBV9; size: NA; CDR3: CASSPYRLAGPQETQYF; DNA: TGTGCCAGCAGCCCATATAGACTAGCGGGACCCCAAGAGACCCAGTACTTC
J: TRBJ2-7; D: TRBD2; V: TRBV2; size: NA; CDR3: CASSVREGLYEQYF; DNA: TGTGCCAGCAGTGTGCGGGAGGGATTATACGAGCAGTACTTC
J: TRBJ1-2; D: NA; V: TRBV2; size: few; CDR3: CASIFDPRQGYTF; DNA: TGTGCCAGCATATTCGACCCGCGGCAGGGCTACACCTTC
J: TRBJ2-5; D: NA; V: TRBV30; size: few; CDR3: CAWSSGETQYF; DNA: TGTGCCTGGAGTTCTGGAGAGACCCAGTACTTC
J: TRBJ2-5; D: NA; V: TRBV9; size: few; CDR3: CASSVDEGETQYF; DNA: TGTGCCAGCAGCGTAGACGAGGGAGAGACCCAGTACTTC
J: TRBJ2-5; D: TRBD2; V: TRBV7-2; size: NA; CDR3: CASRQLAEETQYF; DNA: TGTGCCAGCAGGCAGCTAGCGGAAGAGACCCAGTACTTC
J: TRBJ2-1; D: NA; V: TRBV11-2; size: NA; CDR3: CASSLDRSGGPLLF; DNA: TGTGCCAGCAGCTTAGATCGGAGCGGAGGCCCTCTCCTCTTC
J: TRBJ2-3; D: TRBD1; V: TRBV25-1; size: few; CDR3: CASSEGQGSTDTQYF; DNA: TGTGCCAGCAGTGAGGGACAGGGCAGCACAGATACGCAGTATTTT
J: TRBJ2-2; D: NA; V: TRBV7-9; size: NA; CDR3: CASNFDGAGELFF; DNA: TGTGCCAGCAACTTCGACGGGGCCGGGGAGCTGTTTTTT
J: TRBJ2-6; D: NA; V: TRBV11-3; size: NA; CDR3: CASSLSGANVLTF; DNA: TGTGCCAGCAGCTTATCAGGGGCCAACGTCCTGACTTTC
J: TRBJ2-7; D: TRBD1; V: TRBV6-6; size: NA; CDR3: CASSYADRAPYEQYF; DNA: TGTGCCAGCAGTTACGCAGACAGGGCCCCCTACGAGCAGTACTTC
J: TRBJ1-1; D: NA; V: TRBV11-3; size: NA; CDR3: CASSLDLEAFF; DNA: TGTGCCAGCAGCTTAGACCTGGAAGCTTTCTTT
J: TRBJ1-5; D: NA; V: TRBV9; size: NA; CDR3: CASSVDYSNQPQHF; DNA: TGTGCCAGCAGCGTAGATTACAGCAATCAGCCCCAGCATTTT
J: TRBJ1-2; D: NA; V: TRBV30; size: NA; CDR3: CAWSVGAGYGYTF; DNA: TGTGCCTGGAGTGTTGGGGCAGGGTACGGCTACACCTTC
J: TRBJ2-7; D: NA; V: TRBV30; size: few; CDR3: CAWGRSEEQYF; DNA: TGTGCCTGGGGCAGGTCCGAGGAGCAGTACTTC
J: TRBJ2-7; D: NA; V: TRBV14; size: few; CDR3: CASSQGLPDEQYF; DNA: TGTGCCAGCAGCCAGGGACTGCCGGACGAGCAGTACTTC
J: TRBJ2-2; D: NA; V: TRBV29-1; size: NA; CDR3: CSVLRGVNTGELFF; DNA: TGCAGCGTCCTCCGAGGGGTTAACACCGGGGAGCTGTTTTTT
J: TRBJ1-1; D: TRBD1; V: TRBV7-2; size: NA; CDR3: CASSQGQGQYAEAFF; DNA: TGTGCCAGCAGCCAAGGGCAGGGACAGTACGCTGAAGCTTTCTTT
J: TRBJ2-7; D: NA; V: TRBV13; size: NA; CDR3: CASSLGGYEQYF; DNA: TGTGCCAGCAGCTTAGGGGGGTACGAGCAGTACTTC
J: TRBJ2-7; D: TRBD2; V: TRBV13; size: NA; CDR3: CASSVRWTSGSSEQYF; DNA: TGTGCCAGCAGCGTGAGGTGGACTAGCGGGAGCAGCGAGCAGTACTTC
J: TRBJ2-6; D: NA; V: TRBV28; size: NA; CDR3: CASSSPDAGANVLTF; DNA: TGTGCCAGCAGCTCACCGGACGCTGGGGCCAACGTCCTGACTTTC
J: TRBJ1-2; D: NA; V: TRBV4-1; size: NA; CDR3: CASSLDTGSSFYTF; DNA: TGCGCCAGCAGCCTAGATACCGGGTCCAGTTTTTACACCTTC
J: TRBJ2-3; D: NA; V: TRBV5-1; size: NA; CDR3: CASSTHGGTSTDTQYF; DNA: TGCGCCAGCAGCACGCATGGCGGCACTAGCACAGATACGCAGTATTTT
J: TRBJ2-1; D: NA; V: TRBV25-1; size: NA; CDR3: CASSEYPPVAYNEQFF; DNA: TGTGCCAGCAGTGAATACCCCCCCGTTGCCTACAATGAGCAGTTCTTC
J: TRBJ2-5; D: NA; V: TRBV6-5; size: few; CDR3: CASRNPGTETQYF; DNA: TGTGCCAGCCGAAACCCTGGGACTGAGACCCAGTACTTC
J: TRBJ1-1; D: NA; V: TRBV5-1; size: few; CDR3: CASSLPGLQGTEAFF; DNA: TGCGCCAGCAGCCTACCGGGCCTCCAGGGCACTGAAGCTTTCTTT
J: TRBJ1-1; D: NA; V: TRBV14; size: few; CDR3: CASSLDLNTEAFF; DNA: TGTGCCAGCAGCCTCGACCTTAACACTGAAGCTTTCTTT
J: TRBJ2-5; D: NA; V: TRBV5-4; size: few; CDR3: CASSQKSGTQYF; DNA: TGTGCCAGCAGCCAGAAAAGTGGGACCCAGTACTTC
J: TRBJ2-7; D: NA; V: TRBV5-1; size: NA; CDR3: CASSPGTGISYEQYF; DNA: TGCGCCAGCAGCCCCGGTACAGGGATTAGCTACGAGCAGTACTTC
J: TRBJ2-1; D: NA; V: TRBV10-1; size: few; CDR3: CASSESSRSEGEQFF; DNA: TGCGCCAGCAGTGAGTCGAGCCGCTCCGAGGGTGAGCAGTTCTTC
J: TRBJ2-2; D: NA; V: TRBV7-3; size: NA; CDR3: CASGSGDPGELFF; DNA: TGTGCCAGCGGCAGCGGCGACCCCGGGGAGCTGTTTTTT
J: TRBJ2-6; D: NA; V: TRBV25-1; size: few; CDR3: CASGQSGANVLTF; DNA: TGTGCCAGCGGACAGTCTGGGGCCAACGTCCTGACTTTC
J: TRBJ2-4; D: TRBD2; V: TRBV11-2; size: NA; CDR3: CASSSGLAEGIQYF; DNA: TGTGCCAGCAGCTCCGGACTAGCTGAGGGCATTCAGTACTTC
J: TRBJ2-5; D: TRBD2; V: TRBV29-1; size: NA; CDR3: CSVSDGRERTQYF; DNA: TGCAGCGTTTCTGACGGGAGGGAAAGGACCCAGTACTTC
J: TRBJ2-7; D: NA; V: TRBV7-2; size: few; CDR3: CASSFSGQGSYEQYF; DNA: TGTGCCAGCAGCTTTTCGGGGCAGGGGTCCTACGAGCAGTACTTC
J: TRBJ2-5; D: NA; V: TRBV18; size: NA; CDR3: CASSPETKETQYF; DNA: TGTGCCAGCTCACCGGAGACTAAGGAGACCCAGTACTTC
J: TRBJ2-7; D: TRBD1; V: TRBV19; size: NA; CDR3: CASSITGDHYEQYF; DNA: TGTGCCAGTAGTATAACAGGGGACCATTACGAGCAGTACTTC
J: TRBJ2-7; D: NA; V: TRBV6-1; size: NA; CDR3: CASSEGGRHSDEQYF; DNA: TGTGCCAGCAGTGAGGGAGGCAGGCATAGCGACGAGCAGTACTTC
J: TRBJ1-1; D: NA; V: TRBV28; size: NA; CDR3: CASSLGENTEAFF; DNA: TGTGCCAGCAGTTTGGGGGAGAACACTGAAGCTTTCTTT
J: TRBJ2-1; D: TRBD1; V: TRBV2; size: NA; CDR3: CASSNRGNEQFF; DNA: TGTGCCAGCAGTAACAGGGGGAATGAGCAGTTCTTC
J: TRBJ2-7; D: TRBD2; V: TRBV4-3; size: NA; CDR3: CASSQQGLAREQYF; DNA: TGCGCCAGCAGCCAGCAAGGACTAGCGAGGGAGCAGTACTTC
J: TRBJ2-3; D: NA; V: TRBV5-1; size: NA; CDR3: CASSLVQDTDTQYF; DNA: TGCGCCAGCAGCTTGGTACAGGACACAGATACGCAGTATTTT
J: TRBJ1-5; D: NA; V: TRBV30; size: NA; CDR3: CACTLQGDQPQHF; DNA: TGTGCCTGCACCCTACAAGGGGACCAGCCCCAGCATTTT
J: TRBJ1-2; D: NA; V: TRBV6-5; size: few; CDR3: CASSERQADYGYTF; DNA: TGTGCCAGCAGTGAAAGACAGGCTGACTATGGCTACACCTTC
J: TRBJ1-4; D: NA; V: TRBV18; size: NA; CDR3: CASLRAANEKLFF; DNA: TGTGCCAGCCTCAGGGCGGCTAATGAAAAACTGTTTTTT
J: TRBJ2-2; D: NA; V: TRBV5-4; size: NA; CDR3: CASSLSGGLNTGELFF; DNA: TGTGCCAGCAGTCTATCCGGGGGCCTTAACACCGGGGAGCTGTTTTTT
J: TRBJ2-3; D: NA; V: TRBV19; size: NA; CDR3: CASSIWGGASPDTQYF; DNA: TGTGCCAGTAGTATTTGGGGGGGGGCCTCCCCAGATACGCAGTATTTT
J: TRBJ1-5; D: NA; V: TRBV5-6; size: NA; CDR3: CASSFRGFNQPQHF; DNA: TGTGCCAGCAGCTTCAGAGGGTTCAATCAGCCCCAGCATTTT